The clone carrying this T cell receptor (beta chain) was recorded a few times. What it binds is not known. This specimen belongs to a study of T-cell memory formation after mild COVID-19. Study details: Clustering of TCRs was largely donor specific. Whole-study results and caveats: Pre-infection memory held some responding clones, suggesting pre-existing cross-reactive T cells responded. Contracting clones from day 15 to 85 showed balanced CD4/CD8; later expanders favored CD4+.

Germline loops: CDR1 LGHNA, CDR2 YSLEER. The CDR3 consists of 16 residues. V was clipped by 4 bases and J by 0 bases; unmatched bases: 6. 5'RACE primed from the constant segment yielded TCR alpha and TCR beta cDNA libraries bearing sample barcodes and UMIs. One entry per CDR3 protein, called by TCRdb with MiXCR from the 5' RACE reads. The sample lists about 170,000 distinct CDR3 sequences, approximately 12% occurring once. Sequencing used PBMCs or a T cell subset sorted from them (not recorded which). V gene TRBV4-3 combines with J gene TRBJ2-3; 8 bases align to TRBD2. This sequence was found in a man between 18 and 29 years old who had mild COVID-19 (a few samples of this study predate the infection). Cell type and time point are not known. As DNA, the CDR3 is TGCGCCAGCAGCCTAAGGGCTAGCGGGAGCACAGATACGCAGTATTTT. This sequence encodes CASSLRASGSTDTQYF.